This T cell receptor beta chain was obtained from a study of CD8 T cells in ankylosing spondylitis. Study-level points and caveats: Seven to nine highly homologous variants formed a TCR beta motif that appeared characteristic of ankylosing spondylitis blood.

Note on this clonotype: Its antigen remains unidentified.

Quantitative 5'-RACE with molecular barcodes generated TCR beta libraries. TCRdb reprocessed the 5' RACE reads via MiXCR and lists one record per CDR3 protein. The table has around 890,000 distinct CDR3 sequences, about 12% seen once. Trimming removed 5 bases from V and 2 bases from J, with 21 bases in between. This CDR3 contains 17 residues. CDR1 is DFQATT and CDR2 is SNEGSKA in the germline V gene (reference sequence). This chain uses TRBV20-1 with TRBJ1-4; D is perhaps TRBD1 (6 bases). The sequence came from a male donor with ankylosing spondylitis. Sequencing was performed on blood, either unsorted or a sorted T cell fraction (not recorded which). The CDR3 protein is CSAAKRGAGGTNEKLFF. DNA of the CDR3: TGCAGTGCTGCTAAACGGGGGGCAGGAGGTACTAATGAAAAACTGTTTTTT.